These T cell receptor beta chains were read from a single sample in a study of beta chain features in type 1 diabetes. Method: immunoSEQ multiplex PCR; TCRdb's copy keeps in-frame clones and lacks some. The repertoire holds about 700,000 clones, with roughly 12% as singletons. The sample consisted of naive CD4+ T cells from blood. These receptors were obtained from a man aged 18 to 30 with type 1 diabetes. The CDR3 runs from the conserved cysteine through the conserved F or W. The D gene is left open where the match is weak. Part of the rows lack a size; the others show once, few, many or a class for expanded clones.

size	V	J	length	D	CDR3	DNA
NA	TRBV11-1	TRBJ1-1	14	NA	CASSFSHGNTEAFF	TGTGCCAGCAGCTTCTCACACGGGAACACTGAAGCTTTCTTT
NA	TRBV2	TRBJ2-5	11	NA	CASSEGETQYF	TGTGCCAGCAGTGAAGGGGAGACCCAGTACTTC
few	TRBV28	TRBJ1-4	16	NA	CASSSYQTTLNEKLFF	TGTGCCAGCAGTTCATACCAGACAACCTTGAATGAAAAACTGTTTTTT
once	TRBV5-1	TRBJ1-3	16	NA	CASSPRQPTSGNTIYF	TGCGCCAGCAGTCCAAGACAGCCGACCTCTGGAAACACCATATATTTT
NA	TRBV25-1	TRBJ1-4	12	NA	CASSVRQEKLFF	TGTGCCAGCAGTGTACGACAGGAAAAACTGTTTTTT
NA	TRBV5-6	TRBJ1-4	16	NA	CASSTPSGRVWEKLFF	TGTGCCAGCAGCACCCCGTCGGGCAGGGTGTGGGAAAAACTGTTTTTT
few	TRBV18	TRBJ1-2	14	TRBD1	CASSRRQGHDGYTF	TGTGCCAGCTCTCGTAGACAGGGTCATGATGGCTACACCTTC
NA	TRBV4-1	TRBJ1-6	15	NA	CASSQTGQGESPLHF	TGCGCCAGCAGCCAAACGGGGCAGGGTGAGTCACCCCTCCACTTT
few	TRBV12-5	TRBJ2-1	17	TRBD2	CASGLVTSGASYNEQFF	TGTGCTAGTGGTTTGGTGACTAGCGGGGCGTCCTACAATGAGCAGTTCTTC
NA	TRBV6-6	TRBJ2-1	13	NA	CASSPRGHNEQFF	TGTGCCAGCAGCCCCAGGGGTCATAATGAGCAGTTCTTC
NA	TRBV5-4	TRBJ1-5	17	NA	CASSLGPGFNSNQPQHF	TGTGCCAGCAGCTTGGGGCCCGGGTTTAATAGCAATCAGCCCCAGCATTTT
NA	TRBV20-1	TRBJ1-2	11	NA	CSAPTDYGYTF	TGCAGTGCCCCGACGGACTATGGCTACACCTTC
NA	TRBV5-6	TRBJ2-3	16	NA	CASSWGAGDSTDTQYF	TGTGCCAGCAGCTGGGGCGCAGGAGATAGCACAGATACGCAGTATTTT
NA	TRBV5-1	TRBJ2-5	10	NA	CARFQETQYF	TGCGCCAGATTTCAAGAGACCCAGTACTTC
few	TRBV30	TRBJ2-5	12	NA	CAWSATQETQYF	TGTGCCTGGAGTGCGACCCAAGAGACCCAGTACTTC
few	TRBV19	TRBJ2-1	15	NA	CASNSGRVSYNEQFF	TGTGCCAGTAATAGCGGAAGGGTCTCCTACAATGAGCAGTTCTTC
NA	TRBV29-1	TRBJ2-3	14	NA	CSVKSGVGTDTQYF	TGCAGCGTCAAATCAGGGGTCGGGACAGATACGCAGTATTTT
NA	TRBV28	TRBJ2-2	18	TRBD1	CASSRPFDRARNTGELFF	TGTGCCAGCAGTCGACCTTTCGACAGGGCGAGGAACACCGGGGAGCTGTTTTTT
few	TRBV2	TRBJ2-1	14	NA	CASSEQASYNEQFF	TGTGCCAGCAGTGAGCAGGCCTCCTACAATGAGCAGTTCTTC
few	TRBV6-6	TRBJ1-4	14	NA	CASSLQGLWEKLFF	TGTGCCAGCAGTCTGCAGGGCCTTTGGGAAAAACTGTTTTTT
NA	TRBV6-6	TRBJ2-5	15	NA	CASSYGGGAQETQYF	TGTGCCAGCAGTTACGGTGGCGGGGCACAAGAGACCCAGTACTTC
few	TRBV5-6	TRBJ2-1	15	NA	CASSLRASSYNEQFF	TGTGCCAGCAGCTTAAGGGCGAGCTCCTACAATGAGCAGTTCTTC
NA	TRBV6-1	TRBJ1-2	11	NA	CAISDNYGYTF	TGTGCCATCAGTGACAACTATGGCTACACCTTC
NA	TRBV7-2	TRBJ2-7	14	NA	CASSPMTVTYEQYF	TGTGCCAGCAGCCCAATGACTGTTACCTACGAGCAGTACTTC
NA	TRBV10-3	TRBJ2-1	15	NA	CAISPREIYYNEQFF	TGTGCCATCAGCCCAAGGGAGATCTACTACAATGAGCAGTTCTTC
NA	TRBV5-1	TRBJ2-7	15	TRBD2	CASSFSPSGPYEQYF	TGCGCCAGCAGCTTTTCGCCTAGCGGTCCCTACGAGCAGTACTTC
NA	TRBV6-5	TRBJ1-4	14	NA	CASSYGQHNEKLFF	TGTGCCAGCAGTTACGGGCAGCATAATGAAAAACTGTTTTTT
NA	TRBV5-4	TRBJ2-7	15	TRBD2	CASSFFGTSLWEQYF	TGTGCCAGCAGCTTCTTCGGGACTAGTCTGTGGGAGCAGTACTTC
NA	TRBV12-5	TRBJ2-1	15	NA	CASAPRLVGDNEQFF	TGTGCTAGTGCCCCACGGCTAGTCGGGGACAATGAGCAGTTCTTC
NA	TRBV4-2	TRBJ1-4	14	NA	CASSQDRDGEKLFF	TGTGCCAGCAGCCAAGACAGGGACGGTGAAAAACTGTTTTTT
few	TRBV9	TRBJ1-4	16	TRBD1	CASSQTGGRENEKLFF	TGTGCCAGCAGCCAGACAGGGGGCCGAGAAAATGAAAAACTGTTTTTT
NA	TRBV6-5	TRBJ1-2	13	TRBD1	CASCGTENYGYTF	TGTGCCAGCTGTGGGACAGAGAACTATGGCTACACCTTC
NA	TRBV4-1	TRBJ1-1	13	TRBD1	CASSQEGGAIAFF	TGCGCCAGCAGCCAAGAAGGGGGCGCCATCGCTTTCTTT
few	TRBV5-1	TRBJ1-4	17	TRBD1	CASSAGTGVGTNEKLFF	TGCGCCAGCAGCGCCGGGACAGGGGTTGGAACTAATGAAAAACTGTTTTTT
NA	TRBV18	TRBJ2-5	14	NA	CASSLTGNQETQYF	TGTGCCAGCTCACTCACAGGGAACCAAGAGACCCAGTACTTC
NA	TRBV5-4	TRBJ2-6	17	NA	CASTSGAGIAGANVLTF	TGTGCCAGCACCTCCGGGGCAGGGATAGCTGGGGCCAACGTCCTGACTTTC
few	TRBV6-5	TRBJ2-1	14	NA	CASKLESSYNEQFF	TGTGCCAGCAAATTGGAAAGCTCCTACAATGAGCAGTTCTTC
few	TRBV20-1	TRBJ2-1	11	NA	CSASRNNEQFF	TGCAGTGCTAGCCGCAACAATGAGCAGTTCTTC
few	TRBV7-2	TRBJ1-1	14	NA	CASSLEWTDTEAFF	TGTGCCAGCAGCTTAGAGTGGACGGACACTGAAGCTTTCTTT
NA	TRBV30	TRBJ1-5	16	TRBD1	CAWSDTTGWRNQPQHF	TGTGCCTGGAGTGATACGACAGGGTGGCGCAATCAGCCCCAGCATTTT
few	TRBV2	TRBJ1-2	15	NA	CAAYAGRGEDYGYTF	TGTGCCGCCTACGCCGGCCGGGGGGAGGACTATGGCTACACCTTC
NA	TRBV27	TRBJ1-6	15	TRBD1	CASCPVGQGDSPLHF	TGTGCCAGCTGCCCCGTGGGACAGGGGGATTCACCCCTCCACTTT
NA	TRBV5-4	TRBJ1-2	16	NA	CASSPRNSEANYGYTF	TGTGCCAGCAGCCCGAGGAACAGCGAAGCTAACTATGGCTACACCTTC
NA	TRBV7-2	TRBJ2-1	18	TRBD2	CASSLAGGRGDLANEQFF	TGTGCCAGCAGCTTAGCGGGAGGGCGGGGGGACCTCGCAAATGAGCAGTTCTTC
few	TRBV9	TRBJ2-7	15	TRBD2	CASSPRLAVLYEQYF	TGTGCCAGCAGTCCTCGACTAGCGGTGTTGTACGAGCAGTACTTC
NA	TRBV7-9	TRBJ1-1	14	TRBD1	CASSLKGQNTEAFF	TGTGCCAGCAGCTTAAAGGGACAGAATACTGAAGCTTTCTTT
few	TRBV10-3	TRBJ2-5	12	NA	CAISKPQETQYF	TGTGCCATCAGTAAGCCTCAAGAGACCCAGTACTTC
few	TRBV28	TRBJ1-6	13	NA	CASSLSLSSPLHF	TGTGCCAGCAGTTTAAGTTTGAGCTCACCCCTCCACTTT
NA	TRBV7-6	TRBJ1-4	15	NA	CASSLVGGGTEKLFF	TGTGCCAGCAGCTTAGTGGGAGGGGGAACTGAAAAACTGTTTTTT
few	TRBV30	TRBJ2-5	15	TRBD1	CAWKGGTGVQETQYF	TGTGCCTGGAAGGGGGGGACAGGGGTCCAAGAGACCCAGTACTTC
NA	TRBV4-1	TRBJ2-5	16	TRBD1	CASKRTGRGFQETQYF	TGCGCCAGCAAGCGGACAGGGCGAGGATTCCAAGAGACCCAGTACTTC
NA	TRBV7-2	TRBJ1-3	16	NA	CASSQVMTTSGNTIYF	TGTGCCAGCAGCCAAGTGATGACCACCTCTGGAAACACCATATATTTT
NA	TRBV6-1	TRBJ1-1	15	NA	CASSASQGFGTEAFF	TGTGCCAGCAGTGCGTCACAGGGTTTCGGCACTGAAGCTTTCTTT
NA	TRBV6-5	TRBJ2-1	13	NA	CASRGWEYNEQFF	TGTGCCAGCAGGGGGTGGGAGTACAATGAGCAGTTCTTC
NA	TRBV6-5	TRBJ1-5	14	TRBD1	CASSKGTGGQPQHF	TGTGCCAGCAGTAAGGGGACAGGGGGTCAGCCCCAGCATTTT
NA	TRBV30	TRBJ1-2	15	NA	CAWRHTGTWSYGYTF	TGTGCCTGGAGGCATACAGGGACATGGAGCTATGGCTACACCTTC
few	TRBV30	TRBJ2-7	14	NA	CAWSVQRRPYEQYF	TGTGCCTGGAGTGTACAGCGCCGGCCCTACGAGCAGTACTTC
few	TRBV10-3	TRBJ2-2	12	NA	CAISESRGELFF	TGTGCCATCAGTGAGTCCCGCGGGGAGCTGTTTTTT